Below are 15 T cell receptor beta chains sequenced from a single sample in a study of PD-L1 blockade in urothelial cancer. Noted time point: pretreatment peripheral blood. The method was immunoSEQ multiplex PCR; TCRdb's version includes in-frame clones alone and lacks a portion of them. The sample comprises tens of thousands of clones, less than 90% of which are singletons, and 8.5% to 10% rests with the top ten. The sample here was PBMCs, taken around atezolizumab (anti-PD-L1) treatment. The receptors were gathered from an older woman with urothelial cancer.

This chain uses TRBV21-1 with TRBJ2-2; the table's TRBD1 call for D was not verified on the DNA. TRBV21-1 is assigned pseudogene status. The CDR3 covers 14 residues. The CDR3 bases are TGTGCCAGCAGCATGTCGGGACAGCACGGGGAGCTGTTTTTT. Translation: CASSMSGQHGELFF.

The genes are TRBV29-1 and TRBJ2-3; D is possibly TRBD2 (5 bases). The CDR3 has 12 amino acids. Trimming took 2 bases from V and 5 from J, leaving 8 bases between them. CDR1 is SQVTM and CDR2 is ANQGSEA in the germline V gene. The DNA of the CDR3 is TGCAGCGTTGAATTCGGGGAAGATACGCAGTATTTT. Translating gives CSVEFGEDTQYF.

A few counts support this clone. V usage is TRBV6-1 and J usage is TRBJ1-1, with D possibly being TRBD1 (5 bases). Germline values: CDR1 MNHNS, CDR2 SASEGT. This CDR3 region has 13 residues. Trimming pared 7 bases from V and 3 bases from J, leaving 12 bases between. The CDR3: CASIPSGDTEAFF. CDR3 nucleotides: TGTGCCAGCATCCCATCGGGGGACACTGAAGCTTTCTTT.

The CDR3 spells CASSYYPGESTEAFF. In nucleotides, the CDR3 is TGTGCCAGCAGTTACTACCCAGGGGAGAGCACTGAAGCTTTCTTT. The chain combines TRBV6-6 with TRBJ1-1, with D possibly being TRBD1 (6 bases). This CDR3 spans 15 amino acids. Trimming stripped 1 base from V and 4 bases from J, with 13 bases between. In germline, CDR1 is MNHNY, CDR2 SVGAGI (reference sequence).

The rearrangement joins TRBV2 to TRBJ2-5; 11 bases match TRBD1. Germline CDR1 reads SNHLY; CDR2 reads FYNNEI. Trimming cost V 4 bases and J 1 base; bases outside gene matches: 5. CDR3 length equals 16 residues. Written as DNA, the CDR3 is TGTGCCAGCAGTGGATACGGGACAGGGGGCCAAGAGACCCAGTACTTC. Its protein product is CASSGYGTGGQETQYF.

V and J are TRBV5-1 and TRBJ1-1; 10 nucleotides agree with TRBD1. V gave up 1 base and J gave up 4 bases; unmatched junction bases: 10. This CDR3 is built from 17 residues. Germline assignment: CDR1 SGHRS and CDR2 YFSETQ. The CDR3 DNA follows: TGCGCCAGCAGCTTGACCCCCGGGACAGGGGTCAGCACTGAAGCTTTCTTT. This translates into CASSLTPGTGVSTEAFF.

The gene calls are TRBV5-1 and TRBJ2-1; 9 nucleotides agree with TRBD1. J was trimmed by 3 bases and V by 1 base; bases with no gene match: 2. Germline CDR1 SGHRS, CDR2 YFSETQ. The CDR3 is 15 amino acids. CDR3 amino acids: CASSLRTGVYNEQFF. CDR3 bases: TGCGCCAGCAGCTTGAGGACAGGGGTCTACAATGAGCAGTTCTTC. Drawing the rest from reference TRBV5-1 and TRBJ2-1, the complete variable domain is KAGVTQTPRYLIKTRGQQVTLSCSPISGHRSVSWYQQTPGQGLQFLFEYFSETQRNKGNFPGRFSGRQFSNSRSEMNVSTLELGDSALYLCASSLRTGVYNEQFFGPGTRLTVL.

The chain joins TRBV14 to TRBJ2-3, with D unclear. The CDR3 consists of 14 residues. The V end was cut by 4 bases, the J end by 2 bases, with 10 bases between. CDR1 SGHDN and CDR2 FVKESK come from the germline V gene. CDR3 sequence reads: CASSLRSITDTQYF. The DNA for the CDR3 is TGTGCCAGCAGCCTGAGGTCCATCACAGATACGCAGTATTTT. Full variable domain (remainder filled in from reference TRBV14 and TRBJ2-3): EAGVTQFPSHSVIEKGQTVTLRCDPISGHDNLYWYRRVMGKEIKFLLHFVKESKQDESGMPNNRFLAERTGGTYSTLKVQPAELEDSGVYFCASSLRSITDTQYFGPGTRLTVL.

J is TRBJ2-4 and V is TRBV28; 7 nucleotides agree with TRBD1. The CDR3 totals 15 residues. Germline CDR1 reads MDHEN; CDR2 reads SYDVKM. Trimming removed 5 bases from V and 0 bases from J; junction bases left unmatched: 4. The CDR3 loop is CASSGDSLAKNIQYF. The CDR3 DNA is TGTGCCAGCAGTGGGGACAGCCTAGCCAAAAACATTCAGTACTTC.

The chain is built from TRBV28 and TRBJ1-3, with 8 bases fitting TRBD1. J was trimmed by 2 bases and V by 5 bases; bases with no gene match: 5. From germline, CDR1 is MDHEN and CDR2 SYDVKM. This CDR3 contains 15 residues. CDR3 region: CASSGPQGAGNTIYF. The CDR3 DNA reads as TGTGCCAGCAGTGGACCACAGGGGGCTGGAAACACCATATATTTT. The whole variable domain, remainder taken from reference TRBV28 and TRBJ1-3, is DVKVTQSSRYLVKRTGEKVFLECVQDMDHENMFWYRQDPGLGLRLIYFSYDVKMKEKGDIPEGYSVSREKKERFSLILESASTNQTSMYLCASSGPQGAGNTIYFGEGSWLTVV.

The rearrangement joins TRBV14 to TRBJ2-7; perhaps TRBD2 as D (6 bases). This CDR3 has 14 amino acids. V was trimmed by 4 bases and J by 6 bases, leaving 16 bases between them. Germline V gives CDR1 SGHDN, CDR2 FVKESK. CDR3: CASSRWGMEGEQYF. The CDR3 DNA is TGTGCCAGCAGCCGATGGGGGATGGAGGGCGAGCAGTACTTC. The full variable domain, in which reference TRBV14 and TRBJ2-7 provide the parts outside the CDR3, is EAGVTQFPSHSVIEKGQTVTLRCDPISGHDNLYWYRRVMGKEIKFLLHFVKESKQDESGMPNNRFLAERTGGTYSTLKVQPAELEDSGVYFCASSRWGMEGEQYFGPGTRLTVT.

Concerning this clone: Other DNA sequences of this sample code for an identical CDR3. The chain combines TRBV6-5 with TRBJ2-7; tentatively, D is TRBD1 (6 bases). V lost 0 bases and J 0 bases, leaving 6 bases between the germline ends. Germline lookup yields CDR1 MNHEY and CDR2 SVGAGI. The CDR3 is 14 amino acids. CDR3 DNA: TGTGCCAGCAGTTACTCAGGGGGCTCCTACGAGCAGTACTTC. It encodes CASSYSGGSYEQYF.

This sequence joins TRBV5-1 and TRBJ2-3; D unclear. The CDR3 is made up of 15 amino acids. The germline gives CDR1 SGHRS, CDR2 YFSETQ. Trimming shortened V by 0 bases and J by 0 bases, and 8 bases separated the two germline ends. Written as DNA, the CDR3 is TGCGCCAGCAGCTTGGTGGCATCTAGCACAGATACGCAGTATTTT. Encoded protein: CASSLVASSTDTQYF. Complete variable domain (other parts from reference TRBV5-1 and TRBJ2-3): KAGVTQTPRYLIKTRGQQVTLSCSPISGHRSVSWYQQTPGQGLQFLFEYFSETQRNKGNFPGRFSGRQFSNSRSEMNVSTLELGDSALYLCASSLVASSTDTQYFGPGTRLTVL.

This clone was counted a single time. The chain employs TRBV5-1 and TRBJ2-3; 12 bases align to TRBD2. This CDR3 spans 17 amino acids. Trimming took 1 base from V and 0 from J; bases not matched to a gene: 3. Per germline, CDR1 SGHRS and CDR2 YFSETQ. The CDR3 DNA reads as TGCGCCAGCAGCTTGTCGCTAGCGGGGGGGAGCACAGATACGCAGTATTTT. Protein sequence: CASSLSLAGGSTDTQYF.

This clone was recorded only once. The chain carries TRBV27 and TRBJ2-1, with 13 bases that match TRBD2. The CDR3 spans 18 residues. Per the germline V gene, CDR1 is MNHEY and CDR2 is SMNVEV (reference sequence). Unmatched junction bases numbered 10, after V lost 8 bases and J lost 0 bases. As DNA, the CDR3 is TGTGCCAGCCGCTCACTAGCGGGAGGGTTCAGCTCCTACAATGAGCAGTTCTTC. This gives the protein CASRSLAGGFSSYNEQFF.